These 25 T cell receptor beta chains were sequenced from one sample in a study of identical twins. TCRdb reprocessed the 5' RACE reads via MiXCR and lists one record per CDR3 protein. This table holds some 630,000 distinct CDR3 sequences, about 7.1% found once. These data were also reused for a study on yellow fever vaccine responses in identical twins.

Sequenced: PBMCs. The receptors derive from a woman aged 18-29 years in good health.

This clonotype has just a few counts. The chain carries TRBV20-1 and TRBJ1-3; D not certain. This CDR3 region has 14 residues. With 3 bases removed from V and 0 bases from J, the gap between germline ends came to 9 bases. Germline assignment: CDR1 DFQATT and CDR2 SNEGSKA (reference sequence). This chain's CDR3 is CSARGISSGNTIYF. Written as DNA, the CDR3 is TGCAGTGCTAGGGGGATTAGCTCTGGAAACACCATATATTTT.

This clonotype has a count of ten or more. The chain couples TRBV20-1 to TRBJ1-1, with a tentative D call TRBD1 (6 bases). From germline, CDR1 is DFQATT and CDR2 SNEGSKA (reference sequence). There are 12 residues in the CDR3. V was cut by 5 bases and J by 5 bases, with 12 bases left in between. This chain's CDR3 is CSAPRGGTEAFF. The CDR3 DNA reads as TGCAGTGCTCCAAGGGGGGGGACTGAAGCTTTCTTT.

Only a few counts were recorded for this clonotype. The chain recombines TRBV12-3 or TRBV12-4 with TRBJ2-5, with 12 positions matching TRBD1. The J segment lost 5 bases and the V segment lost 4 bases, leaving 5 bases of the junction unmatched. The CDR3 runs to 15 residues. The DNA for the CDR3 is TGTGCCAGCAGTTGGGGGACAGGGGGCTTCGAGACCCAGTACTTC. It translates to CASSWGTGGFETQYF.

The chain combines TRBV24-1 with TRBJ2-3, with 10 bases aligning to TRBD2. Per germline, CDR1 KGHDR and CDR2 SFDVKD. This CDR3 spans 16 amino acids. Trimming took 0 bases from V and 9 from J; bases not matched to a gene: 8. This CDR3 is CATSDLTSGNEVTQYF. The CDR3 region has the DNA TGTGCCACCAGTGATTTGACTAGCGGGAATGAGGTAACGCAGTATTTT.

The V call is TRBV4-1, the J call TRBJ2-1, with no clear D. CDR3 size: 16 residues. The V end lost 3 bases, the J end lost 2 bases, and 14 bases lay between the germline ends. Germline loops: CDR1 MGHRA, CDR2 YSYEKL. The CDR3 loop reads CASSQAMLDPYNEQFF. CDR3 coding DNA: TGCGCCAGCAGCCAGGCGATGCTAGACCCCTACAATGAGCAGTTCTTC.

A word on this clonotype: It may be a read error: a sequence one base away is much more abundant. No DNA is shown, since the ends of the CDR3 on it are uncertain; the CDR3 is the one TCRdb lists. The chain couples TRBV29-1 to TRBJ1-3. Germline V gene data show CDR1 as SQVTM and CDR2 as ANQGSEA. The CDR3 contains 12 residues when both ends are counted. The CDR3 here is CSVFAYGNTINF.

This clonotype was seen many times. The CDR3 DNA follows: TGCGCCAGCAGCGTCGGCCGCCTAACCTACAATGAGCAGTTCTTC. Its protein is CASSVGRLTYNEQFF. The rearrangement links TRBV4-1 to TRBJ2-1; D is uncertain. Trimming cost V 5 bases and J 2 bases, with 13 bases left between them. The germline CDR1 and CDR2 sequences are MGHRA and YSYEKL. This CDR3 is built from 15 residues.

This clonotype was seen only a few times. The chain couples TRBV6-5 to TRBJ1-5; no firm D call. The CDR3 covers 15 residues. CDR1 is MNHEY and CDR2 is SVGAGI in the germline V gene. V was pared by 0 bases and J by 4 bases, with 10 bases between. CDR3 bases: TGTGCCAGCAGTTACTCGATGCGGTTTAATCAGCCCCAGCATTTT. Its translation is CASSYSMRFNQPQHF.

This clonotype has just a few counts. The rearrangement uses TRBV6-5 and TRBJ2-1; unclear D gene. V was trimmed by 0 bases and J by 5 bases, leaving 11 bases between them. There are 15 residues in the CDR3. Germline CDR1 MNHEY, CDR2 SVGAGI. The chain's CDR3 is CASSYSSIKDNEQFF. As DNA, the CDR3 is TGTGCCAGCAGTTACTCGAGTATCAAAGACAATGAGCAGTTCTTC.

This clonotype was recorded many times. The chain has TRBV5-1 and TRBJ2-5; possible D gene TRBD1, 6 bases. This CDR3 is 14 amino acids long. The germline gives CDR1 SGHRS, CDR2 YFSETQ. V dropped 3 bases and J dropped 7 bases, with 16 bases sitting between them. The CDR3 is CASSWGPGEGTQYF. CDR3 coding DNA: TGCGCCAGCAGCTGGGGCCCAGGGGAAGGGACCCAGTACTTC.

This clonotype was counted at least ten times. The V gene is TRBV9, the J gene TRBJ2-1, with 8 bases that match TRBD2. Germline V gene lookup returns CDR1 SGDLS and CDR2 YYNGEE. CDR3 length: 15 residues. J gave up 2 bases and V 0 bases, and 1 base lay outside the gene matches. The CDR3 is CASSVDGRAYNEQFF. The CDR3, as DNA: TGTGCCAGCAGCGTAGACGGGAGGGCCTACAATGAGCAGTTCTTC.

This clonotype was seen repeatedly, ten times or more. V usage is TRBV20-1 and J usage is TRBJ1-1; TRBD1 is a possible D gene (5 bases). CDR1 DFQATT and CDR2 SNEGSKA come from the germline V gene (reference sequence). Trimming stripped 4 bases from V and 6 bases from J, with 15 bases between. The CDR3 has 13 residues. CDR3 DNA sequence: TGCAGTGCTACCCCGCGGTTGGGGGCTGAAGCTTTCTTT. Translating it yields CSATPRLGAEAFF.

CDR3 region: CATSRAGAGTGELFF. The CDR3 DNA reads TGTGCCACCAGCAGAGCAGGGGCCGGGACCGGGGAGCTGTTTTTT. This chain links TRBV15 with TRBJ2-2, with D perhaps TRBD1 (6 bases). The CDR3 sequence is 15 residues long. The germline V and J ends were trimmed by 1 base and 5 bases, with 11 bases remaining between them. CDR1 is LNHNV, CDR2 YYDKDF, per germline (reference sequence).

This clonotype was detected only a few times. The CDR3 spells CSASGGGSPGYV. The DNA of the CDR3 is TGCAGTGCTAGTGGCGGGGGGTCGCCGGGGTACGTC. The rearrangement uses TRBV20-1 and TRBJ2-7; 8 nucleotides agree with TRBD2. Per the germline V gene, CDR1 is DFQATT and CDR2 is SNEGSKA (reference sequence). CDR3 size: 12 residues. Trimming at V came to 3 bases and at J to 12 bases, leaving 10 bases not matched to a gene.

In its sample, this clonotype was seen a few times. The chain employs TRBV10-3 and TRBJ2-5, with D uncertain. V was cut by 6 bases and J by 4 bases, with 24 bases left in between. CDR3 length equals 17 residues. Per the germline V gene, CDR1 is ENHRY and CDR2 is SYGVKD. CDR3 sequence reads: CAISEGYAEYLRETQYF. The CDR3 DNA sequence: TGTGCCATCAGCGAAGGCTACGCGGAGTATCTGCGAGAGACCCAGTACTTC.

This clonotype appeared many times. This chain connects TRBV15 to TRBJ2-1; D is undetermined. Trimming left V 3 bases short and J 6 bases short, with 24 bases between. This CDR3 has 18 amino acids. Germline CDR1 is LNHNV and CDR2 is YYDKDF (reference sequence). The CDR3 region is CATSSRRWSVGWGNEQFF. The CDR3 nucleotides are TGTGCCACCAGCAGTCGACGGTGGTCCGTAGGTTGGGGCAATGAGCAGTTCTTC.

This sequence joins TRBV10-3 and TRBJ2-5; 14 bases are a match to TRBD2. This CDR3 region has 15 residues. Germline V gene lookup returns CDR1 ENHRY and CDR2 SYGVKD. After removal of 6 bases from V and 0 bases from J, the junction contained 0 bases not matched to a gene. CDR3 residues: CAIRGLAGDQETQYF. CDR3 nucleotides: TGTGCCATCAGGGGACTAGCGGGGGACCAAGAGACCCAGTACTTC.

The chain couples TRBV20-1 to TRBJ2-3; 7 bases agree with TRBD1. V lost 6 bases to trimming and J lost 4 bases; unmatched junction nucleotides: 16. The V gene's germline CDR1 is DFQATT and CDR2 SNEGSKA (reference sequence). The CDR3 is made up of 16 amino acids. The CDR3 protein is CSAQSSRGLAADTQYF. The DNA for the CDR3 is TGCAGTGCCCAGAGCAGTAGGGGGCTAGCAGCAGATACGCAGTATTTT.

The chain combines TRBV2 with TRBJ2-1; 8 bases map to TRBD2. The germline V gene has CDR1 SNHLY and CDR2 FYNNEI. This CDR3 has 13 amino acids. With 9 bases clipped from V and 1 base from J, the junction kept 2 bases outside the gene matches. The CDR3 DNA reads TGTGCCAGAAGCGGGAGTTCCTACAATGAGCAGTTCTTC. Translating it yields CARSGSSYNEQFF.

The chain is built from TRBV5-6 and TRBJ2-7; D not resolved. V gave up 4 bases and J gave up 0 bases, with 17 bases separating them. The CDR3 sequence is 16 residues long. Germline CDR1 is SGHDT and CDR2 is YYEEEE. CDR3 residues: CASSAYGPKSSYEQYV. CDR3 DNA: TGTGCCAGCAGCGCCTATGGACCGAAAAGCTCCTACGAGCAGTACGTC.

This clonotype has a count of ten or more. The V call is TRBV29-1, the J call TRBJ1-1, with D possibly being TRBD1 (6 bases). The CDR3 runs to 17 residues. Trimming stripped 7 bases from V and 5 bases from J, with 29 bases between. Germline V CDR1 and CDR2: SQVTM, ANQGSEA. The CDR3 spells CSGRGGGKGHIRTEAFF. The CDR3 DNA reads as TGCAGCGGCAGAGGAGGGGGAAAGGGACACATTCGGACTGAAGCTTTCTTT.

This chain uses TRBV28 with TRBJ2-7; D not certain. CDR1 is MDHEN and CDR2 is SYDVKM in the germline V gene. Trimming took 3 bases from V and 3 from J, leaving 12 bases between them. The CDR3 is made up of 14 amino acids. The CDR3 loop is CASSLISPRYEQYF. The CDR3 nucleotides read TGTGCCAGCAGTTTGATCTCACCCCGCTACGAGCAGTACTTC. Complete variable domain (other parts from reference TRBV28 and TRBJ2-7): DVKVTQSSRYLVKRTGEKVFLECVQDMDHENMFWYRQDPGLGLRLIYFSYDVKMKEKGDIPEGYSVSREKKERFSLILESASTNQTSMYLCASSLISPRYEQYFGPGTRLTVT.

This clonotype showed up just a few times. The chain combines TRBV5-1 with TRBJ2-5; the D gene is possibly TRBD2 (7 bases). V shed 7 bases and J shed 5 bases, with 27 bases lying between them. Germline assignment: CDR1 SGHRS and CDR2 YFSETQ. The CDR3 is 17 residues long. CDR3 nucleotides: TGCGCCAGCCGGGCGGGGGCGACGACAGATGCAGTTGAGACCCAGTACTTC. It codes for CASRAGATTDAVETQYF.

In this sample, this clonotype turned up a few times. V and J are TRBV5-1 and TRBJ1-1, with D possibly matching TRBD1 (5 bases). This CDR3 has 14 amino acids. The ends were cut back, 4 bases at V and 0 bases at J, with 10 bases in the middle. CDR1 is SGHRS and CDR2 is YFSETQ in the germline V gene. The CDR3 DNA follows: TGCGCCAGCAGCGCAGACAGCGTGAACACTGAAGCTTTCTTT. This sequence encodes CASSADSVNTEAFF.

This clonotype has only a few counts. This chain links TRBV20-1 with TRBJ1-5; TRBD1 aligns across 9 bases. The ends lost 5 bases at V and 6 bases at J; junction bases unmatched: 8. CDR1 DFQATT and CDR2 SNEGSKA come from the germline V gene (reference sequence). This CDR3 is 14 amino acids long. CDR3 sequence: CSAGGQGGVQPQHF. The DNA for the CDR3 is TGCAGTGCTGGGGGACAGGGCGGGGTTCAGCCCCAGCATTTT.